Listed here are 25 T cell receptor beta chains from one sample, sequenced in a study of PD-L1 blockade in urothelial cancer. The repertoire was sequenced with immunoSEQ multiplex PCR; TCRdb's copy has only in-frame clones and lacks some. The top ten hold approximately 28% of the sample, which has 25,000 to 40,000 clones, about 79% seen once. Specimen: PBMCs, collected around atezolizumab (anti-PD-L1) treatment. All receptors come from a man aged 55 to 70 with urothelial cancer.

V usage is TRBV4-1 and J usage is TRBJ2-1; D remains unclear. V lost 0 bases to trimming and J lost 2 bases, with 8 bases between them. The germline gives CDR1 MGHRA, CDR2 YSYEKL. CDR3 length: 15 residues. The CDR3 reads CASSQDGTPYNEQFF. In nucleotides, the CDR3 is TGCGCCAGCAGCCAAGATGGTACACCCTACAATGAGCAGTTCTTC.

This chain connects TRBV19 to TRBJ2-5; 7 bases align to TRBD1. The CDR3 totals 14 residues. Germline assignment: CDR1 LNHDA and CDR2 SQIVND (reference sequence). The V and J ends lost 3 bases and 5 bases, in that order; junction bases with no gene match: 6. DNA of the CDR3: TGTGCCAGTAGTATTGGCCAGGGGGTGGAGACCCAGTACTTC. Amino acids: CASSIGQGVETQYF. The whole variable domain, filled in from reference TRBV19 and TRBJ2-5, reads DGGITQSPKYLFRKEGQNVTLSCEQNLNHDAMYWYRQDPGQGLRLIYYSQIVNDFQKGDIAEGYSVSREKKESFPLTVTSAQKNPTAFYLCASSIGQGVETQYFGPGTRLLVL.

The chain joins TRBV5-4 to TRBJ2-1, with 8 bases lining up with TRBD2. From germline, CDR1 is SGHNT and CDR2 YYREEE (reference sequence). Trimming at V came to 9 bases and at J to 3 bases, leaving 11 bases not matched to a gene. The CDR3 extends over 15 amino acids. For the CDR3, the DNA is TGTGCCATATATGCGAGCGGGGGCCTCTACAATGAGCAGTTCTTC. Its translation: CAIYASGGLYNEQFF.

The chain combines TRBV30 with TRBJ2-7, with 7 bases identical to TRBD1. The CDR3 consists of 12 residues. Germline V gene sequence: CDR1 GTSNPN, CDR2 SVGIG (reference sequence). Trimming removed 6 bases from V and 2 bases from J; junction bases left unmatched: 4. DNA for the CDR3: TGTGCCTGTAAACAGGGGACCTACGAGCAGTACTTC. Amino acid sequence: CACKQGTYEQYF.

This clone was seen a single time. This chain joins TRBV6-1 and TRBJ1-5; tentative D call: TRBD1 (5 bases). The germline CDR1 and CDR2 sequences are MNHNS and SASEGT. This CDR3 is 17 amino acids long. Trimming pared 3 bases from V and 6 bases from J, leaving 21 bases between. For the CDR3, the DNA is TGTGCCAGCAGTGAGGGTTTTTGGGGGGGAGTGAGTCAGCCCCAGCATTTT. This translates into CASSEGFWGGVSQPQHF.

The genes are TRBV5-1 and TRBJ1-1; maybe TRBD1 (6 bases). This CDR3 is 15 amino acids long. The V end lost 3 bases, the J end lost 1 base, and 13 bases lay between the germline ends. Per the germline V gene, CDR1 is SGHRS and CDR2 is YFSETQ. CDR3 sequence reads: CASSSQGGGNTEAFF. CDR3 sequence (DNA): TGCGCCAGCAGCTCACAGGGTGGAGGGAACACTGAAGCTTTCTTT.

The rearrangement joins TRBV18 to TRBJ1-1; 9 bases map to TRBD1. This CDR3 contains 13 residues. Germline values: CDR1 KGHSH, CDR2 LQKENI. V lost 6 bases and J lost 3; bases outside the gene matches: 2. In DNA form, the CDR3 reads TGTGCCAGCTCTCGGGACAGGGACACTGAAGCTTTCTTT. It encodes CASSRDRDTEAFF.

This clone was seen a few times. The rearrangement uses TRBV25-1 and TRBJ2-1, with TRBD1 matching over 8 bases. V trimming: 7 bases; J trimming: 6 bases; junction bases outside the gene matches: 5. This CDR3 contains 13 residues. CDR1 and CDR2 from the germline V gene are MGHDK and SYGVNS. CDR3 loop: CASTGDRSNEQFF. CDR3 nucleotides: TGTGCCAGCACCGGGGACAGGTCCAATGAGCAGTTCTTC.

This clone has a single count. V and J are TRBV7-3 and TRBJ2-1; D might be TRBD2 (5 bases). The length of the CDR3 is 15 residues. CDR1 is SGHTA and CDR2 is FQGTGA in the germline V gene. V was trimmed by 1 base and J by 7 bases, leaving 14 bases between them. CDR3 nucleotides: TGTGCCAGCAGCTTAAATTGGACGCCGGGGAATGAGCAGTTCTTC. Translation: CASSLNWTPGNEQFF.

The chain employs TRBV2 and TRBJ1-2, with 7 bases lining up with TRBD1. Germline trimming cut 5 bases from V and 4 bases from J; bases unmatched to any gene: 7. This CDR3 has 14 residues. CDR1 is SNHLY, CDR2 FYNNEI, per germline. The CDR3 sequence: CASSMTGTAYGYTF. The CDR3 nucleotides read TGTGCCAGCAGTATGACAGGGACTGCCTATGGCTACACCTTC.

The CDR3 region is CASSLEVTGQGRNTEAFF. The CDR3 DNA follows: TGCGCCAGCAGCCTTGAAGTCACGGGACAGGGGAGGAACACTGAAGCTTTCTTT. The chain combines TRBV4-1 with TRBJ1-1; the match to TRBD1 covers 10 bases. Germline values: CDR1 MGHRA, CDR2 YSYEKL. Trimming took 4 bases from V and 1 from J; bases not matched to a gene: 12. This CDR3 region has 18 residues.

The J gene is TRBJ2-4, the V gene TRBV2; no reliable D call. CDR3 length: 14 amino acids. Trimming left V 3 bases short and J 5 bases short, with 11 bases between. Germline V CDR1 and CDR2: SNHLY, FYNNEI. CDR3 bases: TGTGCCAGCAGTGATGGGCAGAAAGAAAACATTCAGTACTTC. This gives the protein CASSDGQKENIQYF.

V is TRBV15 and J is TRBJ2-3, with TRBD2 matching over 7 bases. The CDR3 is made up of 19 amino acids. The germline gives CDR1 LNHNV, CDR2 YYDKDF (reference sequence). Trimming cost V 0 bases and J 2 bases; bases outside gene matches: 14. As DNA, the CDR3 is TGTGCCACCAGCAGAGATAAGGACTTGTGGCGGGGGACCACAGATACGCAGTATTTT. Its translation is CATSRDKDLWRGTTDTQYF.

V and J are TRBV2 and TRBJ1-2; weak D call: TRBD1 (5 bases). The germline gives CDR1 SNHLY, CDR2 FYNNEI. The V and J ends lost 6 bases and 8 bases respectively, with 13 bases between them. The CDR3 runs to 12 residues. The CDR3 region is CASSLGAEGYTF. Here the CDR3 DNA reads TGTGCCAGCAGCTTAGGGGCGGAGGGCTACACCTTC.

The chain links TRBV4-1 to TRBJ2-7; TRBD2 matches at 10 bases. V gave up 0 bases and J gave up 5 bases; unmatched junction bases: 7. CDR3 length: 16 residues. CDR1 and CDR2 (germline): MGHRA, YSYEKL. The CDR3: CASSQDMSSGRDEQYF. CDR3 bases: TGCGCCAGCAGCCAAGATATGTCTAGCGGGAGAGACGAGCAGTACTTC.

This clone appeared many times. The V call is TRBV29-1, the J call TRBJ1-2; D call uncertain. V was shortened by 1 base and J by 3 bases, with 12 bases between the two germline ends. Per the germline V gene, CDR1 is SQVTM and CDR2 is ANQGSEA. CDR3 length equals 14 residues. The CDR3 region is CSVEVGRLDYGYTF. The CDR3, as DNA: TGCAGCGTTGAAGTAGGGAGGTTGGACTATGGCTACACCTTC.

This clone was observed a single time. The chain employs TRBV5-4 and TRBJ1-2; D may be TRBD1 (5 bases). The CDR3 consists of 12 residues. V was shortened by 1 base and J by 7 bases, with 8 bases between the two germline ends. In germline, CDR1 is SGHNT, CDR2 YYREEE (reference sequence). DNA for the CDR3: TGTGCCAGCAGCTTGTCGACAGCTGGCTACACCTTC. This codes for CASSLSTAGYTF.

This CDR3 reads CASSTKRETEAFF. As DNA, the CDR3 is TGTGCCAGCAGTACAAAAAGGGAGACTGAAGCTTTCTTT. The V gene is TRBV2, the J gene TRBJ1-1, with D unresolved. This CDR3 comprises 13 residues. From germline, CDR1 is SNHLY and CDR2 FYNNEI. Between the trimmed V and J ends, which lost 5 bases and 5 bases, there was a span of 12 bases.

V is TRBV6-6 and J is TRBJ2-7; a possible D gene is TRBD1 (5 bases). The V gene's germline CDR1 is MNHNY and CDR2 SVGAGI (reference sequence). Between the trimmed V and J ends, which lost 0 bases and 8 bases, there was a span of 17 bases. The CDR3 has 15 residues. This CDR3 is CASSYSTVWGPQQYF. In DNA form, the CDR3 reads TGTGCCAGCAGTTACTCGACGGTTTGGGGCCCCCAGCAGTACTTC.

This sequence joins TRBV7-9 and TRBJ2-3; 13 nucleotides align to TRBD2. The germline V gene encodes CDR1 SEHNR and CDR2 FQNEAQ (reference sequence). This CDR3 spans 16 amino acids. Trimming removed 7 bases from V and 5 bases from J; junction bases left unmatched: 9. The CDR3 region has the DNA TGTGCCAGCACCTCTGGACTAGCGGGGGCCAGAGATACGCAGTATTTT. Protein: CASTSGLAGARDTQYF.

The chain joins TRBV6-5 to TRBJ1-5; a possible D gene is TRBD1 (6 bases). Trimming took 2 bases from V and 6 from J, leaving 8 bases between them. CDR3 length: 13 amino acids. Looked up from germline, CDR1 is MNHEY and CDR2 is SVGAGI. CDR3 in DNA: TGTGCCAGCAGTTACGGGGGGGCTCAGCCCCAGCATTTT. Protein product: CASSYGGAQPQHF.

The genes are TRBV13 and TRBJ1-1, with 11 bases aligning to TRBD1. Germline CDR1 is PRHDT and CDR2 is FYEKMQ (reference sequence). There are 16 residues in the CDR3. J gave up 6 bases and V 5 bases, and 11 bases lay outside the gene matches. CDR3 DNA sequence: TGTGCCAGCAGCACCTCCGGGACAGGGGGGAGGGCTGAAGCTTTCTTT. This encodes CASSTSGTGGRAEAFF.

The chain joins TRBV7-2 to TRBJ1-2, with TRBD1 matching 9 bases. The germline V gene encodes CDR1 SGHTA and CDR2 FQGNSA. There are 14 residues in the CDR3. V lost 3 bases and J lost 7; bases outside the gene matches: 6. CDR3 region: CASSFTGTGFGYTF. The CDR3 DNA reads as TGTGCCAGCAGCTTTACCGGGACAGGGTTTGGCTACACCTTC.

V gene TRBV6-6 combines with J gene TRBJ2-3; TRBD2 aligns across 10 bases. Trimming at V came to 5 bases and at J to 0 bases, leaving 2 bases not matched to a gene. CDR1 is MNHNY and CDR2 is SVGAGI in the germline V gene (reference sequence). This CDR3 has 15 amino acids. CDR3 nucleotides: TGTGCCAGCAGTCCTAGCGGGGGAAGCACAGATACGCAGTATTTT. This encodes CASSPSGGSTDTQYF.

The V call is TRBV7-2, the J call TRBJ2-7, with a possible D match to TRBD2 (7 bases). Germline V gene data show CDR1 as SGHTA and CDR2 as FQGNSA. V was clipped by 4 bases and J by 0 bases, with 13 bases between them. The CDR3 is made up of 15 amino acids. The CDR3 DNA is TGTGCCAGCAGCTCGGGGAGGGGGGGCTCCTACGAGCAGTACTTC. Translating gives CASSSGRGGSYEQYF. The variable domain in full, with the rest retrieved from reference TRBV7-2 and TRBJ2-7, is GAGVSQSPSNKVTEKGKDVELRCDPISGHTALYWYRQSLGQGLEFLIYFQGNSAPDKSGLPSDRFSAERTGGSVSTLTIQRTQQEDSAVYLCASSSGRGGSYEQYFGPGTRLTVT.